The clone carrying this T cell receptor (beta chain) has just a few counts. What it binds is not known. With 0 bases clipped from V and 7 bases from J, the junction kept 4 bases outside the gene matches. Germline V CDR1 and CDR2: SGHTA, FQGNSA. This CDR3 contains 15 residues. The data were obtained in a study of T cell repertoires in cytomegalovirus infection. Background on the study: Through public TCR beta signatures, both CMV infection and matching HLA type were indicated.

Whole-study results and caveats: CMV carriers with the relevant HLA were identified by cumulative public TCR beta family frequency.

A single record per CDR3 protein comes from TCRdb applying MiXCR to the reads. This table has a few hundred thousand distinct CDR3 sequences, about 40% appearing once. This material consisted of cultured PBMCs, taken from culture after CMV antigen stimulation. The source of this sequence is a human donor in good health (CMV status not recorded). Some clones in this sample may be carry-over from other donors' samples. The rearrangement uses TRBV7-2 and TRBJ2-3; 10 bases agree with TRBD2. The CDR3 nucleotides read TGTGCCAGCAGCTTAGCGCTAGCGGGGGCGCATACGCAGTATTTT. Encoded protein: CASSLALAGAHTQYF. The full variable domain, its missing parts supplied by reference TRBV7-2 and TRBJ2-3, is GAGVSQSPSNKVTEKGKDVELRCDPISGHTALYWYRQSLGQGLEFLIYFQGNSAPDKSGLPSDRFSAERTGGSVSTLTIQRTQQEDSAVYLCASSLALAGAHTQYFGPGTRLTVL.